The next 7 T cell receptor beta chains were all read from a single sample in a study of vaccination effects on CD4 cells after COVID-19. No antigen has been identified for these receptors. Assay used: immunoSEQ multiplex PCR; TCRdb lists only in-frame clones, some missing. The sample lists around 21,000 clones, approximately 74% occurring once. In the ViraFEST assay, antigen-specific CD4+ clonotypes were identified by expansion after peptide-pool stimulation. Following a roughly 9-day culture, CD4+ T cells were purified. The study found no prior SARS-CoV-2 infection in the vaccine recipients, who tested negative for nucleocapsid antibodies. The starting material was CD4+ T cells from PBMCs cultured with HCoV-NL63 spike peptides, obtained before COVID-19 vaccination. Receptors originate from a human donor who received a COVID-19 vaccine.

V usage is TRBV6-2 or TRBV6-3 and J usage is TRBJ2-7; D gene uncertain. This CDR3 has 14 residues. The germline V and J ends were trimmed by 4 bases and 1 base, with 11 bases remaining between them. The germline V gene has CDR1 MNHEY and CDR2 SVGEGT. In nucleotides, the CDR3 is TGTGCCAGCAGTTCACTACGAACTTCCTACGAGCAGTACTTC. Translation gives CASSSLRTSYEQYF.

A few counts support this clone. The chain carries TRBV6-1 and TRBJ1-2; weak D call: TRBD1 (6 bases). Between the trimmed V and J ends, which lost 1 base and 6 bases, there was a span of 15 bases. The CDR3 spans 15 residues. CDR1 MNHNS and CDR2 SASEGT come from the germline V gene. CDR3 in DNA: TGTGCCAGCAGTGAAGTCGGATCACAGGGCCATGGCTACACCTTC. This gives the protein CASSEVGSQGHGYTF.

The V gene is TRBV19, the J gene TRBJ1-1; D is ambiguous. Trimming removed 1 base at V and 7 bases at J, with 10 bases between. This CDR3 has 13 residues. Germline assignment: CDR1 LNHDA and CDR2 SQIVND (reference sequence). CDR3 sequence: CASSIGAGNEAFF. The CDR3 DNA reads as TGTGCCAGTAGTATAGGGGCAGGTAATGAAGCTTTCTTT. Full variable domain (remainder filled in from reference TRBV19 and TRBJ1-1): DGGITQSPKYLFRKEGQNVTLSCEQNLNHDAMYWYRQDPGQGLRLIYYSQIVNDFQKGDIAEGYSVSREKKESFPLTVTSAQKNPTAFYLCASSIGAGNEAFFGQGTRLTVV.

The genes are TRBV14 and TRBJ2-1, with D possibly TRBD2 on 5 matching bases. V dropped 4 bases and J dropped 1 base, with 11 bases sitting between them. The CDR3 extends over 15 amino acids. CDR1 is SGHDN, CDR2 FVKESK, per germline. The CDR3 nucleotides are TGTGCCAGCAGCCCGCGGGTCTTGTCCTACAATGAGCAGTTCTTC. Translated: CASSPRVLSYNEQFF.

The J gene is TRBJ2-1, the V gene TRBV9; no definite D call. CDR1 is SGDLS, CDR2 YYNGEE, per germline. V was clipped by 0 bases and J by 1 base, with 8 bases between them. The CDR3 runs 15 residues. The CDR3 is CASSVATGSYNEQFF. In nucleotides, the CDR3 is TGTGCCAGCAGCGTAGCAACTGGATCCTACAATGAGCAGTTCTTC.

The chain has TRBV5-1 and TRBJ1-1; D might be TRBD1 (6 bases). The germline V gene has CDR1 SGHRS and CDR2 YFSETQ. The CDR3 has 13 residues. The germline V and J ends were trimmed by 10 bases and 3 bases, with 16 bases remaining between them. CDR3 in amino acids: CASTGGADTEAFF. As DNA, the CDR3 is TGCGCCTCTACGGGGGGCGCCGACACTGAAGCTTTCTTT. The variable domain in full, completed from reference TRBV5-1 and TRBJ1-1, reads KAGVTQTPRYLIKTRGQQVTLSCSPISGHRSVSWYQQTPGQGLQFLFEYFSETQRNKGNFPGRFSGRQFSNSRSEMNVSTLELGDSALYLCASTGGADTEAFFGQGTRLTVV.

The chain links TRBV11-3 to TRBJ2-1; 11 bases fit TRBD2. Germline CDR1 is SGHNT and CDR2 is YENEEA. This CDR3 has 16 residues. The junction had 12 bases not matched to a gene; V was cut back by 5 bases and J by 9 bases. CDR3 region: CASSDSEISGRAEQFF. The CDR3 DNA is TGTGCCAGCAGCGACAGTGAAATTAGCGGGAGGGCTGAGCAGTTCTTC. The entire variable domain, with the rest obtained from reference TRBV11-3 and TRBJ2-1, is as follows: EAGVVQSPRYKIIEKKQPVAFWCNPISGHNTLYWYLQNLGQGPELLIRYENEEAVDDSQLPKDRFSAERLKGVDSTLKIQPAELGDSAVYLCASSDSEISGRAEQFFGPGTRLTVL.